This T cell receptor beta chain derives from a study of CD8 T cells in ankylosing spondylitis. Study-level findings and limits: A motif in TCR beta, a set of under 10 highly homologous variants, appeared characteristic of ankylosing spondylitis blood.

This clonotype was observed many times. Its antigen is still unknown. Scientists made TCR beta libraries using quantitative 5'-RACE with molecular barcodes. In TCRdb, the 5' RACE reads were re-called with MiXCR into one record per CDR3 protein. The table has more than 150,000 distinct CDR3 sequences, roughly 13% seen once. The CDR3 spans 15 residues. CDR1 is SGHTA, CDR2 FQGTGA, per germline. V gave up 5 bases and J gave up 1 base, with 13 bases separating them. The sequencing sample was made of blood, either unsorted or a sorted T cell fraction (not recorded which). The sequence derives from a female donor with ankylosing spondylitis or in good health (not recorded which). The chain joins TRBV7-3 to TRBJ2-3; either TRBD1 or TRBD2 may fit D (5 bases each). CDR3 loop: CASSPIGAGTDTQYF. In DNA, the CDR3 is TGTGCCAGCAGCCCCATCGGGGCAGGCACAGATACGCAGTATTTT. The full variable domain, rest sourced from reference TRBV7-3 and TRBJ2-3, is GAGVSQTPSNKVTEKGKYVELRCDPISGHTALYWYRQSLGQGPEFLIYFQGTGAADDSGLPNDRFFAVRPEGSVSTLKIQRTERGDSAVYLCASSPIGAGTDTQYFGPGTRLTVL.